This T cell receptor (beta chain) was observed in a study of siplizumab effects on memory and regulatory T cells. The CDR3 spans 13 residues. The ends lost 4 bases at V and 7 bases at J; junction bases unmatched: 6. Germline V gives CDR1 KGHSH, CDR2 LQKENI. A note on this clone: As yet, its antigen is unknown.

Overall study results and limits: Naive-or-memory phenotypes were unassignable for roughly 80-97% of proliferating CD4+ or CD8+ clones. Treg-derived clones made up an average of around 75% of mappable alloreactive CD4+ clones with siplizumab and roughly 25% in controls. The study found that siplizumab significantly reduced alloreactive sequences traceable to unstimulated CD4+ memory cells. A major contribution to the alloresponse seemed to be made by naive T cells, which seemed more diverse than memory cells.

Produced via immunoSEQ multiplex PCR; TCRdb's table is partial and in-frame only. The sample lists around 110,000 clones, about 94% occurring once. The chain joins TRBV18 to TRBJ1-1; 7 bases line up with TRBD1. The clonotype comes from a human donor in good health. The specimen was non-Treg CD4+ T cells sorted from blood. CDR3 nucleotides: TGTGCCAGCTCACGAGACAGGGAGAGTGAAGCTTTCTTT. Protein sequence: CASSRDRESEAFF.